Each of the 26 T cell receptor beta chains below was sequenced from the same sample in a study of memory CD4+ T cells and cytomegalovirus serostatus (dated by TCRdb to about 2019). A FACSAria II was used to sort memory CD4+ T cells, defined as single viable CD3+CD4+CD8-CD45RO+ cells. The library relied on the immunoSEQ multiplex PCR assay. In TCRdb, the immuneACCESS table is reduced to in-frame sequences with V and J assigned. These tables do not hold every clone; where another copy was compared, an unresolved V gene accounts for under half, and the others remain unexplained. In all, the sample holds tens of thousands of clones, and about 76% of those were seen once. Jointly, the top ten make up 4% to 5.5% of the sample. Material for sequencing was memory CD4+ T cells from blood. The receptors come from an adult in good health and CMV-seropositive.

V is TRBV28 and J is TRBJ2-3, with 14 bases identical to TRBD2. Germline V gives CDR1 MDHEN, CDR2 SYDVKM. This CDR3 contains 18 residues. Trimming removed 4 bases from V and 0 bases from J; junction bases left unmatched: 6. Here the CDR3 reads CASSSGLAGGESTDTQYF. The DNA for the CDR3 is TGTGCCAGCAGTTCCGGACTAGCGGGGGGAGAAAGCACAGATACGCAGTATTTT.

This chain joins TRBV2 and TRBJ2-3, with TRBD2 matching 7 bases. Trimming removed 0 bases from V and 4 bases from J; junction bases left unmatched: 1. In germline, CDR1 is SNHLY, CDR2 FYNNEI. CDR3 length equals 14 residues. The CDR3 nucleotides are TGTGCCAGCAGTGAAGCGCGGGGGTCAGATACGCAGTATTTT. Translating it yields CASSEARGSDTQYF. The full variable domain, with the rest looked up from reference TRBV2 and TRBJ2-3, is EPEVTQTPSHQVTQMGQEVILRCVPISNHLYFYWYRQILGQKVEFLVSFYNNEISEKSEIFDDQFSVERPDGSNFTLKIRSTKLEDSAMYFCASSEARGSDTQYFGPGTRLTVL.

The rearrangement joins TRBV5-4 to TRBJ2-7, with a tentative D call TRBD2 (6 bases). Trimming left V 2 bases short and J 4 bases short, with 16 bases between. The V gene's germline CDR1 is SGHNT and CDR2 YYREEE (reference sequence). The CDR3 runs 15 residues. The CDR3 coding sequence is TGTGCCAGCAGCTTCGGGACGCCCGGGGGTTACGAGCAGTACTTC. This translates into CASSFGTPGGYEQYF.

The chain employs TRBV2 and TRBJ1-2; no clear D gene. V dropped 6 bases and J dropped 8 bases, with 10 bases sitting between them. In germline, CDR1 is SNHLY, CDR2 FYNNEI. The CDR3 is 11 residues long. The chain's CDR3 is CASRRLGGYTF. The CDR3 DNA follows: TGTGCCAGCAGGCGTTTAGGAGGCTACACCTTC.

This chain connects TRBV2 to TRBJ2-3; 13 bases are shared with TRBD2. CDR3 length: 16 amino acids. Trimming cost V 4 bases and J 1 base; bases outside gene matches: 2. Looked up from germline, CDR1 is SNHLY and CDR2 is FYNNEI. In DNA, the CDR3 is TGTGCCAGCAGTGGGGGGACTAGCGGGGGCACAGATACGCAGTATTTT. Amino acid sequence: CASSGGTSGGTDTQYF.

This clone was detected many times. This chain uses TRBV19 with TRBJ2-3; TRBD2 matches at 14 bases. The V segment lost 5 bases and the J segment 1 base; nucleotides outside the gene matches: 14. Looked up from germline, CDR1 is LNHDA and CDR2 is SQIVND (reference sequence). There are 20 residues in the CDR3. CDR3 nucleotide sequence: TGTGCCAGTAGTCCTAGACTAGCGGGGGGGCAATACCAAGGCACAGATACGCAGTATTTT. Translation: CASSPRLAGGQYQGTDTQYF.

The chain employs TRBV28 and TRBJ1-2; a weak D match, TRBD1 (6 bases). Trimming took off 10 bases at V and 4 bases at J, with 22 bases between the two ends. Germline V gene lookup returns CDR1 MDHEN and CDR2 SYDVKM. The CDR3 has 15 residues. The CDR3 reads CATSSPTGYAYGYTF. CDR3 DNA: TGTGCCACCAGCTCCCCGACAGGTTACGCCTATGGCTACACCTTC.

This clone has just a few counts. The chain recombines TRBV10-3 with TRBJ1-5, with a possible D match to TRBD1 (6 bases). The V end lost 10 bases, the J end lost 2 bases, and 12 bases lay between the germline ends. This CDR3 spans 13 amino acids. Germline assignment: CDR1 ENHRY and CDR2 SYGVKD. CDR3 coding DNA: TGTGCCACAAGGGGGAGGGGCAATCAGCCCCAGCATTTT. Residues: CATRGRGNQPQHF.

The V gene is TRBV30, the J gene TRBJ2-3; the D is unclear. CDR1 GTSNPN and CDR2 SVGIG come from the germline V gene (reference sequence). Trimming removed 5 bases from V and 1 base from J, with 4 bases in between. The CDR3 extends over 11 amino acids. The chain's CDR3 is CAWAGTDTQYF. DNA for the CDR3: TGTGCCTGGGCGGGCACAGATACGCAGTATTTT.

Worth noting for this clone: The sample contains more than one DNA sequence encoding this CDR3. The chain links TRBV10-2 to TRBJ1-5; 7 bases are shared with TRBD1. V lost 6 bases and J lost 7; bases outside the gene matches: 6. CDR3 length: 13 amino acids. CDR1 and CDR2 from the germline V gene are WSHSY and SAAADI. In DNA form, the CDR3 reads TGCGCCAGCAGCGAGGGGGCTCGACAGCCCCAGCATTTT. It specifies CASSEGARQPQHF.

The DNA of the CDR3 is TGTGCCAGCAGCTTATGGGAAGCAACTAATGAAAAACTGTTTTTT. This sequence encodes CASSLWEATNEKLFF. This rearrangement joins TRBV7-9 to TRBJ1-4; D gene ambiguous. V lost 2 bases, J lost 0 bases, and 7 bases lay in between. This CDR3 spans 15 amino acids. CDR1 and CDR2 from the germline V gene are SEHNR and FQNEAQ (reference sequence).

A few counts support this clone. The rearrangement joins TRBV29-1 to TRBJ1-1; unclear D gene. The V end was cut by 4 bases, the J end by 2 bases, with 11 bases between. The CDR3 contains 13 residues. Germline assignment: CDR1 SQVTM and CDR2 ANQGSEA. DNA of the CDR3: TGCAGCGTTGTTACCGCAGTAAACACTGAAGCTTTCTTT. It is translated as CSVVTAVNTEAFF.

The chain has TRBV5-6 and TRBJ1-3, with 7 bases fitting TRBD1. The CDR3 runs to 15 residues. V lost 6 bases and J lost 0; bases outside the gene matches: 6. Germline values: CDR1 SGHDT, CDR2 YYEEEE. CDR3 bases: TGTGCCAGCAACAGGGACAGAAGCTCTGGAAACACCATATATTTT. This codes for CASNRDRSSGNTIYF.

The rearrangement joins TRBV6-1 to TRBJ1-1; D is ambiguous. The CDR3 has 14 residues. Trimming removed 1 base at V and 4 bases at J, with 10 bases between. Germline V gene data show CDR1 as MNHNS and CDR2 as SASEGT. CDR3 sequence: CASSEGLWGTEAFF. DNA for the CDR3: TGTGCCAGCAGTGAAGGTTTATGGGGCACTGAAGCTTTCTTT.

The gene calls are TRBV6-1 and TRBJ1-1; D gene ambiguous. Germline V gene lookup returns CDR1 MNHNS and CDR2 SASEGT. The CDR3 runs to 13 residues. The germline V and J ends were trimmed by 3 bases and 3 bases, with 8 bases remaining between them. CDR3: CASSDQVHTEAFF. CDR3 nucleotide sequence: TGTGCCAGCAGTGACCAGGTTCACACTGAAGCTTTCTTT.

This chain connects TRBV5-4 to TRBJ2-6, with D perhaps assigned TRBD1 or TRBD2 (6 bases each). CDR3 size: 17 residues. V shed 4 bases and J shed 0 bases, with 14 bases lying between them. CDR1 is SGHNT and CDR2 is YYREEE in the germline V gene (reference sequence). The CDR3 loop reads CASSGGQAYSGANVLTF. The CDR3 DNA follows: TGTGCCAGCAGCGGGGGGCAAGCATACTCTGGGGCCAACGTCCTGACTTTC.

The CDR3 nucleotides are TGTGCCAGCAGCGAGCGGGACAGGGGGCTCGTGTATGCCGGGGAGCTGTTTTTT. It specifies CASSERDRGLVYAGELFF. This chain joins TRBV5-6 and TRBJ2-2; 12 bases line up with TRBD1. Unmatched junction bases numbered 13, after V lost 4 bases and J lost 6 bases. Per germline, CDR1 SGHDT and CDR2 YYEEEE. The CDR3 contains 18 residues. Full variable domain (remainder filled in from reference TRBV5-6 and TRBJ2-2): DAGVTQSPTHLIKTRGQQVTLRCSPKSGHDTVSWYQQALGQGPQFIFQYYEEEERQRGNFPDRFSGHQFPNYSSELNVNALLLGDSALYLCASSERDRGLVYAGELFFGEGSRLTVL.

The CDR3 reads CASSSRISTDTQYF. The CDR3 DNA reads as TGTGCCAGCAGTTCCAGGATTAGCACAGATACGCAGTATTTT. The chain uses TRBV27 and TRBJ2-3; D unresolved. Trimming removed 4 bases at V and 0 bases at J, with 8 bases between. CDR3 length: 14 residues. Looked up from germline, CDR1 is MNHEY and CDR2 is SMNVEV (reference sequence).

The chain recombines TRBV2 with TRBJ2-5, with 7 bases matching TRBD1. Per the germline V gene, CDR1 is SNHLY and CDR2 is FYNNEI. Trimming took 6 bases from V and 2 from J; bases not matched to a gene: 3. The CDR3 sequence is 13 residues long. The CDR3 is CASSGTAQETQYF. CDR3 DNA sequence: TGTGCCAGCAGCGGGACAGCTCAAGAGACCCAGTACTTC.

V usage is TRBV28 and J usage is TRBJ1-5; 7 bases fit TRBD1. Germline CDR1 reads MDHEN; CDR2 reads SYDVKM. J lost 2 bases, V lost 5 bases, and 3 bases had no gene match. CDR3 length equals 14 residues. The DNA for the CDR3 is TGTGCCAGCAGTCCTGGACAGGGCAATCAGCCCCAGCATTTT. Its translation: CASSPGQGNQPQHF.

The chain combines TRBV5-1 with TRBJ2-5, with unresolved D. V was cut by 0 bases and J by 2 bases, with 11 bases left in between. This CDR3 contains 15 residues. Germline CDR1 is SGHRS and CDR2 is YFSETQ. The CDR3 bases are TGCGCCAGCAGCTTGGGAGAAAAAGGGCAAGAGACCCAGTACTTC. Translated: CASSLGEKGQETQYF. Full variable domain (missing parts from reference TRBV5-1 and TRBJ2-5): KAGVTQTPRYLIKTRGQQVTLSCSPISGHRSVSWYQQTPGQGLQFLFEYFSETQRNKGNFPGRFSGRQFSNSRSEMNVSTLELGDSALYLCASSLGEKGQETQYFGPGTRLLVL.

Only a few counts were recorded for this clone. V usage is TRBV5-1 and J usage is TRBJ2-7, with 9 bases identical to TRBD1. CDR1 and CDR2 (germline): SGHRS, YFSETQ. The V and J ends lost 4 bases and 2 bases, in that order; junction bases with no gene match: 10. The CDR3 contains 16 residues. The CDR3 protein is CASSNTRTGGAYEQYF. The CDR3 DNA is TGCGCCAGCAGCAATACTCGTACAGGGGGCGCCTACGAGCAGTACTTC.

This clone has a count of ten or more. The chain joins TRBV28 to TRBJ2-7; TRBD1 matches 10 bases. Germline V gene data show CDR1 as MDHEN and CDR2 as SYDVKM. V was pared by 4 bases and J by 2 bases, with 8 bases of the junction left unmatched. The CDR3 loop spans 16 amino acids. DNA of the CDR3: TGTGCCAGCAGTTCGGAAAGAGGACAGGGGGCCTACGAGCAGTACTTC. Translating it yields CASSSERGQGAYEQYF.

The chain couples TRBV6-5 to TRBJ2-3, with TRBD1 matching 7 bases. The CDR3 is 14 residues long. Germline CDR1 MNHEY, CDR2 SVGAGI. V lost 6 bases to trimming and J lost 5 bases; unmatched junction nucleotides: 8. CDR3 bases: TGTGCCAGCAGCTCTTACAGGGGCGTAGATACGCAGTATTTT. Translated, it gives CASSSYRGVDTQYF.

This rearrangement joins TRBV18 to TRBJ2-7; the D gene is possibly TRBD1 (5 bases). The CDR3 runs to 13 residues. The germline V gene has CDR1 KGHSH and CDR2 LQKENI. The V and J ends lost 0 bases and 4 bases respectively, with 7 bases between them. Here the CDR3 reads CASSPPPGYEQYF. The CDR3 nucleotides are TGTGCCAGCTCACCACCGCCAGGGTACGAGCAGTACTTC.

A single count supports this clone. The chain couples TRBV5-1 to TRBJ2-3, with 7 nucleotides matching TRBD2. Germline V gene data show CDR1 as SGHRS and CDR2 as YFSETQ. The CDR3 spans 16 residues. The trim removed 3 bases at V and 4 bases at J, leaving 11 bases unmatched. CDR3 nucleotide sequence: TGCGCCAGCAGCTGGGGGGGTGGCGGGGCCGCAGATACGCAGTATTTT. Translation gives CASSWGGGGAADTQYF.